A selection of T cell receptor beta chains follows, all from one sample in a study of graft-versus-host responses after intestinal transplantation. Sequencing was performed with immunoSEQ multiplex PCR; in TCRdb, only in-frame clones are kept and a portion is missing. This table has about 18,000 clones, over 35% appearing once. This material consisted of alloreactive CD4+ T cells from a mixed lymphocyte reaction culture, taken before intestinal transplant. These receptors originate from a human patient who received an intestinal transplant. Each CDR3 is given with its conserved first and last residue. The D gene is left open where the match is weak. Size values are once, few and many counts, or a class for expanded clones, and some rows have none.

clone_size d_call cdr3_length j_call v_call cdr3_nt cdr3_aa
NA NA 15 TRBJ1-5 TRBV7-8 TGTGCCAGCAGCTTAGGGAGGGAGCGCAATCAGCCCCAGCATTTT CASSLGRERNQPQHF
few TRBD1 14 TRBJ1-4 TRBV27 TGTGCCAGCAGTTTGCAGGGACAGGGTGGAAAACTGTTTTTT CASSLQGQGGKLFF
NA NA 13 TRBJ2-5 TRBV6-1 TGTGCCAGCACCTTTCAGGGCAGGGAGACCCAGTACTTC CASTFQGRETQYF
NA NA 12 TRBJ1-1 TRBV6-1 TGTGCCAGCAGTGAAGCCCTCCTTGCGGCTTTCTTT CASSEALLAAFF
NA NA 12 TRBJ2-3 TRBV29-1 TGCAGCGGCAGTTCTAGCACAGATACGCAGTATTTT CSGSSSTDTQYF
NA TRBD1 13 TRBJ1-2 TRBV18 TGTGCCAGCTCTCAGGACAGGGGGTATGGCTACACCTTC CASSQDRGYGYTF
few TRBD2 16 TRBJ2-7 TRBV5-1 TGCGCCAGCAGCTTGGCCTCGGGGGGAGCCTCCTACGAGCAGTACTTC CASSLASGGASYEQYF
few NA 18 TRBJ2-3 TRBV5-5 TGTGCCAGCAGCTTTAGGATGTACGGGGGCTACGGGACAGATACGCAGTATTTT CASSFRMYGGYGTDTQYF
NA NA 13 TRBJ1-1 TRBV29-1 TGCAGCGTTGAGGGGGAAATGAACACTGAAGCTTTCTTT CSVEGEMNTEAFF
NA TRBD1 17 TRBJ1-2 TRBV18 TGTGCCAGCTCACCATTCTCTCGGGGACAGGGTGAATATGGCTACACCTTC CASSPFSRGQGEYGYTF
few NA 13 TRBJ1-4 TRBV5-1 TGCGCCAGCAGCCTGGCCCCACTCGAAAAACTGTTTTTT CASSLAPLEKLFF
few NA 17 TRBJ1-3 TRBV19 TGTGCCAGTAGATGGCAGCTTTCTTTCTACTCTGGAAACACCATATATTTT CASRWQLSFYSGNTIYF
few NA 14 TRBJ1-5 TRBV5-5 TGTGCCAGCAGCTGGGCGGGTTCACGTCAGCCCCAGCATTTT CASSWAGSRQPQHF
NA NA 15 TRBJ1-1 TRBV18 TGTGCCAGCTCACCACGCACACCGAGAGGGACTGAAGCTTTCTTT CASSPRTPRGTEAFF
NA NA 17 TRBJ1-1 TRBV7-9 TGTGCCAGCAGCCTCAGGTGGAAGCCGGAAATGAACACTGAAGCTTTCTTT CASSLRWKPEMNTEAFF
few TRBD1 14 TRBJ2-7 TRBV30 TGTGCCTGGACCCCCGGGACAGGGGGCCACGAGCAGTACTTC CAWTPGTGGHEQYF
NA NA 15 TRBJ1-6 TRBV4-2 TGTGCCAGCAGCCAAGATGGGGGATATAATTCACCCCTCCACTTT CASSQDGGYNSPLHF
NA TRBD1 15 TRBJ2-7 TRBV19 TGTGCCAGTAGTATAGAGGGACAGGGCCTCTACGAGCAGTACTTC CASSIEGQGLYEQYF
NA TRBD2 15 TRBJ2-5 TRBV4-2 TGTGCCAGCAGCCAAATACTAGCGGGGGCTTGGACCCAGTACTTC CASSQILAGAWTQYF
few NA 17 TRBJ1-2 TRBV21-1 TGTGCCAGCAGCAGATTAACTGACAGGGTGGCTAACTATGGCTACACCTTC CASSRLTDRVANYGYTF
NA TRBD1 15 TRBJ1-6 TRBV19 TGTGCCAGTAAAGCCGGGACAGGGTTAGGTTCACCCCTCCACTTT CASKAGTGLGSPLHF
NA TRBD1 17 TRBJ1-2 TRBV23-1 TGCGCCAGCAGTCAATCGATGGGGCAGGGGGGGTACTATGGCTACACCTTC CASSQSMGQGGYYGYTF
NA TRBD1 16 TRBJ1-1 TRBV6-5 TGTGCCAGCAGTTTTTACGGACAGGGGTATTGGACTGAAGCTTTCTTT CASSFYGQGYWTEAFF
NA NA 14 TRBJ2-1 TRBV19 TGTGCCAGTAGTATAGTCCTAGCAGGTAACGAGCAGTTCTTC CASSIVLAGNEQFF
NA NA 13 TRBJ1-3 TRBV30 TGTGCCTCCGACAGCCTCTCTGGAAACACCATATATTTT CASDSLSGNTIYF
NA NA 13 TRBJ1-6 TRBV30 TGTGCCTGGAGTAGCTACCTTAATTCACCCCTCCACTTT CAWSSYLNSPLHF
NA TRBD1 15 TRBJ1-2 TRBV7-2 TGTGCCAGCAGCCTACAGGGGGCAAGGGGCTATGGCTACACCTTC CASSLQGARGYGYTF
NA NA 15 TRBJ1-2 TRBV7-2 TGTGCCAGCAGCCCACACCCCCGACCCTCCTATGGCTACACCTTC CASSPHPRPSYGYTF
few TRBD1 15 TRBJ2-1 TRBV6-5 TGTGCCAGCCAAATGGGGACAGGGGGATTGAGTGAGCAGTTCTTC CASQMGTGGLSEQFF
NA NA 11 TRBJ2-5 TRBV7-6 TGTGCCAGCAGCTTATTGGAGACCCAGTACTTC CASSLLETQYF
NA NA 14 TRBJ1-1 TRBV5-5 TGTGCCAGCAGCTTATTAACAGGTAACACTGAAGCTTTCTTT CASSLLTGNTEAFF
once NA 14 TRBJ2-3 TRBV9 TGTGCCAGCAGCGTAGCACAGCTAACAGATACGCAGTATTTT CASSVAQLTDTQYF
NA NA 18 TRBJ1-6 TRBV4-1 TGCGCCAGCAGCCGCCAAGGGGAACCCAGCTCCTATAATTCACCCCTCCACTTT CASSRQGEPSSYNSPLHF
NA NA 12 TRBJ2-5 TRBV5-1 TGCGCCAGCGGTCAGGGGAGGGAGACCCAGTACTTC CASGQGRETQYF
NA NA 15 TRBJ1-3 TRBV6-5 TGTGCCAGCAGTCCTATTCAGGACAGTGGAAACACCATATATTTT CASSPIQDSGNTIYF
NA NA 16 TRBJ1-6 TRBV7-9 TGTGCCAGCAGCCCAGGGACGGGCACCTATAATTCACCCCTCCACTTT CASSPGTGTYNSPLHF
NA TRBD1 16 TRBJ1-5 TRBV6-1 TGTGCCAGCAGTGAACTCGTGGGGACAGTCAATCAGCCCCAGCATTTT CASSELVGTVNQPQHF
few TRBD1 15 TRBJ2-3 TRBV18 TGTGCCAGCTCACCAGGGACAGGGAGGGCAGATACGCAGTATTTT CASSPGTGRADTQYF
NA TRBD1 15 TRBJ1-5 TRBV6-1 TGTGCCAGCAGTACCTCAGGGGGCAGGGATCAGCCCCAGCATTTT CASSTSGGRDQPQHF
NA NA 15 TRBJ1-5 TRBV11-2 TGTGCCAGCAGCCCGGGGGCACGACACAATCAGCCCCAGCATTTT CASSPGARHNQPQHF
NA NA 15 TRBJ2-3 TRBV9 TGTGCCAGCAGCGTAGAGGCTAGGTCAGCAGATACGCAGTATTTT CASSVEARSADTQYF
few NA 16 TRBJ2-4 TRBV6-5 TGTGCCAGCAGTTACTCGAGGACAGCCCTGCGGGTCATTCAGTACTTC CASSYSRTALRVIQYF
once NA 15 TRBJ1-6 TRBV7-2 TGTGCCAGCAGCCCCACCGGGACCCCAAGTTCACCCCTCCACTTT CASSPTGTPSSPLHF
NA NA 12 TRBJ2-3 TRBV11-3 TGTGCCAGCAGCTCCAGCTACGCTACGCAGTATTTT CASSSSYATQYF
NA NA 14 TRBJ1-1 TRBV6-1 TGTGCCAGCAGACTGGGAACTGCGAACACTGAAGCTTTCTTT CASRLGTANTEAFF
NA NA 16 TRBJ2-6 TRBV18 TGTGCCAGCTCGCTAGGACGGCTCTCTGGGGCCAACGTCCTGACTTTC CASSLGRLSGANVLTF
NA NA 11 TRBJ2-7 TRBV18 TGTGCCAGCTCACTCCAGGAGGAGCAGTACTTC CASSLQEEQYF
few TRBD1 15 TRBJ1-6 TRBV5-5 TGTGCCAGCAGCTTGGATCAGGGGGCGGGTTCACCCCTCCACTTT CASSLDQGAGSPLHF
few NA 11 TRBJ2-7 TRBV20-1 TGCAGTGCTAGAGGGGCCGACGAGCAGTACTTC CSARGADEQYF
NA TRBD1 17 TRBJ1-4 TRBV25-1 TGTGCCAGCAGCTCCGGGACAGGGGTTCGGGCTAATGAAAAACTGTTTTTT CASSSGTGVRANEKLFF
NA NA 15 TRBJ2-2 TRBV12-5 TGTGCTAGTGGTTTGAACCGACCCATCACCGGGGAGCTGTTTTTT CASGLNRPITGELFF
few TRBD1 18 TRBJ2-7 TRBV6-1 TGTGCCAGCAGTGAAAGGGGGCCTGGGGGCATCGGGGTACGAGCGCAGTACTTC CASSERGPGGIGVRAQYF
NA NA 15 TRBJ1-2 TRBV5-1 TGCGCCAGCAGCTTAAACGCAGGGCGTAACTATGGCTACACCTTC CASSLNAGRNYGYTF